This TCR beta chain was identified in a study of Graves' ophthalmopathy and Graves' hyperthyroidism (dated by TCRdb to 2016 to 2019). Looking at the study overall: Peripheral blood was collected at initial diagnosis, prior to any treatment. To tell Graves' ophthalmopathy apart from Graves' hyperthyroidism, and to predict which patients would progress to ophthalmopathy, the study relied on TCR beta repertoire signatures. In total, 135 blood samples were TCR-sequenced: fewer than 50 ophthalmopathy, some 80 hyperthyroidism and approximately 17 hyperthyroidism-to-ophthalmopathy patients. A discovery set of 95 to 100 patients (around 45 ophthalmopathy, fewer than 60 stable hyperthyroidism) was enrolled to explore V-J signatures distinguishing ophthalmopathy from hyperthyroidism. The independent validation cohort included approximately 19 hyperthyroidism patients plus 17 patients who later progressed from hyperthyroidism to ophthalmopathy. T-cell repertoires of thyroid tissue and blood were compared in five or six hyperthyroidism patients. Once sampling was done, hyperthyroidism patients were given methimazole at a starting dose of 30 mg daily, while ophthalmopathy patients were given high-dose intravenous methylprednisolone. Findings and caveats that apply to the study as a whole: Sample size was not statistically predetermined, and group allocation was not concealed from the investigators. The 13-signature model separated ophthalmopathy from stable hyperthyroidism with roughly 88% sensitivity and 81.08% specificity in cross-validation, and 80%/75% in the test set. Most expanded thyroid clonotypes with a frequency above 0.001 also appeared in blood, which suggests that blood repertoires may reflect the immune response in the thyroid. In validation, the model predicted ophthalmopathy progression with about 70% sensitivity and 72.22% specificity; around twelve predicted patients were CT-confirmed with GO in a median of around 6 months.

For CDR1 and CDR2, the germline V gene lists SGDLS and YYNGEE. Trimming removed 3 bases from V and 1 base from J, leaving 7 bases between the germline ends. CDR3 length: 13 amino acids, cysteine to phenylalanine. Only the CDR3 DNA is retained, 39 bases long and in frame from the first base. For repertoire sequencing, the TCR beta CDR3 regions were amplified from RNA transcripts. A first-round RT-PCR used HTBI primers with the Qiagen OneStep RT-PCR kit, followed by a second-round multiplex PCR, size selection and purification. Libraries were sequenced paired-end with 100 bp reads on an Illumina HiSeq2000. The original pipeline was this. SOAPnuke was used to process the reads, throwing out any read that had adapters, had uncalled bases, had a mean Phred below 15, or lacked an exact constant-primer or identifier match. COPE v1.2.5 was used to merge the high-quality paired reads. Clonotypes were defined as unique nucleotide sequences and were aligned to IMGT TRB V, D and J references using MiTCR v1.1. Only V-J combinations with frequency above 0.0001 were analysed, covering about 99% of repertoires. A TCR clonal expansion and chaos score per V-J combination was defined as the ratio of F50 clonal expansion to chaos observed in the TCRdist matrix. Welch's t-statistics and random forest were used to reduce the features to 13 V-J combinations, which were then used as input to a naive Bayes classifier. The Morisita-Horn index was used to measure how similar the thyroid and blood repertoires were. In TCRdb, the public reads were trimmed at Q25 with fastp and aligned with MiXCR, with productive beta chains retained. For every CDR3 protein sequence, its rows merge into one entry that carries the most common genes and DNA. The authors' filters were not applied to this entry. Present in this sample are 660,000 or so distinct CDR3 sequences, approximately 39% of which were seen just once. Over 2.5% of the sample comes from the top ten.

This clonotype showed up many times. Its antigen target is currently unknown. No much larger clone is present one base from it, and per-base qualities are unavailable. Patients with ophthalmopathy had moderately to severely active disease, with a Clinical Activity Score of 3 or more, a NOSPECS grade of 4 or more, and a disease duration of less than 3 months. Patients with other autoimmune diseases, uncontrolled infections, pregnancy or lactation were excluded. Diagnosis was based on clinical symptoms, serum thyroxine, TRAb, thyroid ultrasound and orbital computed tomography. Ficoll-Paque density gradient centrifugation was used to isolate PBMCs from approximately 10 ml of fresh peripheral blood. Trizol reagent was used to extract the total RNA, and its quality was then checked on an Agilent 2100 Bioanalyzer.

This TCR derives from an adult man with Graves' ophthalmopathy. The chain was built from TRBV9 and TRBJ2-5; the D match is possibly TRBD1 or TRBD2, with 5 bases aligned in each. The specimen was peripheral blood. The CDR3 sequence is CASSDGTQETQYF. The nucleotide sequence is given as TGTGCCAGCAGCGATGGGACCCAAGAGACCCAGTACTTC.